These 24 T cell receptor beta chains originate from one sample sequenced in a study of shared clonotypes between healthy human individuals. Measured with immunoSEQ multiplex PCR; TCRdb has only the in-frame clones, and not every one. The table records some 2 million clones, 85% to 95% of them present only once. Sequencing was done on a sample of naive CD4+ T cells sorted from blood. Subset in this sample: CD45RA+ positively selected. The receptors come from a man between 18 and 35 years old in good health.

CDR3 in amino acids: CASSRTSGGQETQYF. CDR3 bases: TGTGCCAGCAGTAGGACTAGCGGGGGCCAAGAGACCCAGTACTTC. The chain employs TRBV27 and TRBJ2-5, with 13 bases fitting TRBD2. CDR1 and CDR2 (germline): MNHEY, SMNVEV (reference sequence). The CDR3 is made up of 15 amino acids. V lost 5 bases to trimming and J lost 1 base; unmatched junction nucleotides: 1.

A single count supports this clone. The chain joins TRBV6-5 to TRBJ2-7; D is possibly TRBD2 (7 bases). The V end lost 7 bases, the J end lost 2 bases, and 12 bases lay between the germline ends. This CDR3 has 13 residues. CDR1 is MNHEY and CDR2 is SVGAGI in the germline V gene. The CDR3 nucleotides are TGTGCCAGCAAAGGCGGGGGCGCCTACGAGCAGTACTTC. Its protein product is CASKGGGAYEQYF.

Comments on this clone: The same CDR3 arises from other DNA sequences in this sample as well. The gene calls are TRBV18 and TRBJ2-7, with 7 bases identical to TRBD2. Germline V gene sequence: CDR1 KGHSH, CDR2 LQKENI. The CDR3 has 15 amino acids. V lost 0 bases and J lost 3; bases outside the gene matches: 5. The CDR3 DNA is TGTGCCAGCTCACCACCGGGCAGGGAGGGCTACGAGCAGTACTTC. It translates to CASSPPGREGYEQYF.

The rearrangement uses TRBV14 and TRBJ1-4; TRBD1 matches 7 bases. CDR1 is SGHDN, CDR2 FVKESK, per germline. CDR3 length: 18 amino acids. Trimming took 1 base from V and 6 from J; bases not matched to a gene: 14. The CDR3 protein is CASSQVGQRTRGHEKLFF. The CDR3 region has the DNA TGTGCCAGCAGCCAAGTGGGACAAAGAACTAGGGGGCATGAAAAACTGTTTTTT.

The V and J genes are TRBV6-4 and TRBJ2-2, with 8 bases matching TRBD1. V lost 6 bases, J lost 4 bases, and 4 bases stayed unmatched. The germline V gene has CDR1 MRHNA and CDR2 SNTAGT. The CDR3 totals 14 residues. This CDR3 is CASRGTGGTGELFF. CDR3 nucleotides: TGTGCCAGCAGGGGGACAGGTGGCACCGGGGAGCTGTTTTTT.

The V call is TRBV28, the J call TRBJ2-2; D not certain. The V end was cut by 4 bases, the J end by 2 bases, with 14 bases between. Germline loops: CDR1 MDHEN, CDR2 SYDVKM. The CDR3 is 16 residues long. CDR3 bases: TGTGCCAGCAGTTCACAAGGATTATACAACACCGGGGAGCTGTTTTTT. Its protein is CASSSQGLYNTGELFF.

The chain carries TRBV18 and TRBJ1-5; D ambiguous. Trimming pared 3 bases from V and 3 bases from J, leaving 6 bases between. Germline CDR1 and CDR2: KGHSH and LQKENI. CDR3 size: 13 residues. CDR3 amino acids: CASSPHNNQPQHF. CDR3 sequence (DNA): TGTGCCAGCTCACCTCATAACAATCAGCCCCAGCATTTT.

The chain employs TRBV6-6 and TRBJ2-7; TRBD2 agrees at 7 bases. The V gene end was trimmed by 2 bases and the J gene end by 4 bases; junction bases not matched to a gene: 2. The length of the CDR3 is 13 residues. The germline V gene encodes CDR1 MNHNY and CDR2 SVGAGI (reference sequence). CDR3 in amino acids: CASSYASGYEQYF. The DNA of the CDR3 is TGTGCCAGCAGTTACGCTAGCGGATACGAGCAGTACTTC.

The rearrangement joins TRBV14 to TRBJ2-2, with 9 bases aligning to TRBD1. CDR1 and CDR2 from the germline V gene are SGHDN and FVKESK. V lost 4 bases and J lost 3; bases outside the gene matches: 3. There are 15 residues in the CDR3. The CDR3 region has the DNA TGTGCCAGCAGCCGAACAGGGGGCTACACCGGGGAGCTGTTTTTT. Its translation is CASSRTGGYTGELFF.

V is TRBV5-1 and J is TRBJ1-1; D possibly corresponds to TRBD1 (5 bases). CDR1 SGHRS and CDR2 YFSETQ come from the germline V gene. The germline V and J ends were trimmed by 3 bases and 0 bases, with 9 bases remaining between them. The CDR3 spans 14 residues. In DNA, the CDR3 is TGCGCCAGCAGCTCGGGGGTGGTGAACACTGAAGCTTTCTTT. This codes for CASSSGVVNTEAFF.

V usage is TRBV27 and J usage is TRBJ2-2; D is perhaps TRBD1 (6 bases). Germline CDR1 MNHEY, CDR2 SMNVEV (reference sequence). The germline V and J ends were trimmed by 6 bases and 2 bases, with 19 bases remaining between them. The CDR3 spans 17 residues. CDR3 DNA: TGTGCCAGCAGCTACTGGGGGACACCCTCAAACACCGGGGAGCTGTTTTTT. This codes for CASSYWGTPSNTGELFF.

The rearrangement uses TRBV6-1 and TRBJ2-7; D possibly corresponds to TRBD2 (6 bases). Trimming left V 6 bases short and J 0 bases short, with 15 bases between. Germline lookup yields CDR1 MNHNS and CDR2 SASEGT. This CDR3 comprises 15 residues. The CDR3 nucleotides are TGTGCCAGCAGGGAGGGGAGAGTCAGCTCCTACGAGCAGTACTTC. Its translation: CASREGRVSSYEQYF.

In this sample, this clone turned up once. The chain carries TRBV6-5 and TRBJ1-6; 7 bases fit TRBD1. The J segment lost 11 bases and the V segment lost 5 bases, leaving 9 bases of the junction unmatched. The germline V gene encodes CDR1 MNHEY and CDR2 SVGAGI. This CDR3 has 14 amino acids. The CDR3 is CASSPGTVNPPLHF. CDR3 in DNA: TGTGCCAGCAGTCCCGGGACAGTGAATCCACCCCTCCACTTT.

V usage is TRBV6-5 and J usage is TRBJ2-7, with 10 bases fitting TRBD2. Looked up from germline, CDR1 is MNHEY and CDR2 is SVGAGI. V shed 5 bases, J shed 9 bases, and the junction held 10 bases outside the gene matches. The CDR3 has 14 amino acids. The CDR3 region is CASSAAGGPKSQYF. The CDR3 bases are TGTGCCAGCAGTGCAGCGGGAGGGCCGAAGTCGCAGTACTTC.

The V and J genes are TRBV6-5 and TRBJ1-3; the D gene is possibly TRBD1 (5 bases). The CDR3 loop spans 16 amino acids. The germline V gene has CDR1 MNHEY and CDR2 SVGAGI. Trimming took 0 bases from V and 2 from J, leaving 11 bases between them. CDR3 in amino acids: CASSYSRGLTGNTIYF. DNA for the CDR3: TGTGCCAGCAGTTACTCAAGGGGACTCACTGGAAACACCATATATTTT.

This rearrangement joins TRBV2 to TRBJ2-2; 8 nucleotides agree with TRBD1. The CDR3 is made up of 16 amino acids. The germline gives CDR1 SNHLY, CDR2 FYNNEI. Losses at the gene ends were 4 bases for V and 0 bases for J; bases not matched to a gene: 4. The CDR3 loop reads CASSADRGSNTGELFF. CDR3 bases: TGTGCCAGCAGTGCAGACAGGGGATCGAACACCGGGGAGCTGTTTTTT. Combining the CDR3 with reference TRBV2 and TRBJ2-2 gives the whole variable domain EPEVTQTPSHQVTQMGQEVILRCVPISNHLYFYWYRQILGQKVEFLVSFYNNEISEKSEIFDDQFSVERPDGSNFTLKIRSTKLEDSAMYFCASSADRGSNTGELFFGEGSRLTVL.

The V call is TRBV6-1, the J call TRBJ2-7, with D perhaps TRBD1 (6 bases). This CDR3 spans 13 amino acids. V gave up 11 bases and J gave up 0 bases, with 14 bases separating them. Germline-derived CDR1 and CDR2 are MNHNS and SASEGT. The CDR3 DNA is TGTGCCTACCGACAGGACCTCTCCTACGAGCAGTACTTC. The encoded protein is CAYRQDLSYEQYF.

This clone was seen a handful of times. V is TRBV4-3 and J is TRBJ1-1; D possibly corresponds to TRBD1 (5 bases). The germline V and J ends were trimmed by 3 bases and 3 bases, with 8 bases remaining between them. Looked up from germline, CDR1 is LGHNA and CDR2 is YSLEER. The CDR3 covers 13 residues. The CDR3 nucleotides are TGCGCCAGCAGCCACGGGGGGTACACTGAAGCTTTCTTT. Protein product: CASSHGGYTEAFF.

This rearrangement joins TRBV7-2 to TRBJ2-7; 13 bases map to TRBD2. CDR1 is SGHTA and CDR2 is FQGNSA in the germline V gene. Germline trimming cut 3 bases from V and 2 bases from J; bases unmatched to any gene: 4. The CDR3 covers 16 residues. The CDR3 loop reads CASSFDGTSGAYEQYF. In DNA, the CDR3 is TGTGCCAGCAGCTTCGACGGGACTAGCGGGGCCTACGAGCAGTACTTC.

In regard to this clone: Other DNA sequences from this sample encode an identical CDR3 as well. The chain uses TRBV7-2 and TRBJ2-7; either TRBD1 or TRBD2 may supply D (5 bases each). CDR1 SGHTA and CDR2 FQGNSA come from the germline V gene. V lost 4 bases and J 0 bases, leaving 10 bases between the germline ends. The CDR3 totals 14 residues. The CDR3 sequence is CASSSAGSSYEQYF. CDR3 sequence (DNA): TGTGCCAGCAGCTCTGCAGGGAGCTCCTACGAGCAGTACTTC.

The rearrangement links TRBV28 to TRBJ1-2, with D possibly being TRBD1 (6 bases). Trimming shortened V by 5 bases and J by 4 bases, and 20 bases separated the two germline ends. Germline V lookup: CDR1 MDHEN, CDR2 SYDVKM. This CDR3 has 16 residues. The CDR3 loop is CASSHRTGTSGYGYTF. The CDR3 coding sequence is TGTGCCAGCAGTCACCGCACAGGGACCTCTGGCTATGGCTACACCTTC.

The V call is TRBV19, the J call TRBJ2-1; a possible D gene is TRBD1 (6 bases). CDR1 is LNHDA and CDR2 is SQIVND in the germline V gene (reference sequence). The germline V and J ends were trimmed by 7 bases and 0 bases, with 10 bases remaining between them. This CDR3 region has 14 residues. The DNA of the CDR3 is TGTGCCAGTACCGGACAGAGCTCCTACAATGAGCAGTTCTTC. Its protein is CASTGQSSYNEQFF.

This chain uses TRBV7-2 with TRBJ2-6; D is unresolved. Trimming left V 5 bases short and J 1 base short, with 3 bases between. The germline V gene encodes CDR1 SGHTA and CDR2 FQGNSA. The CDR3 covers 13 residues. Here the CDR3 DNA reads TGTGCCAGCAGCCGGTCTGGGGCCAACGTCCTGACTTTC. Its protein is CASSRSGANVLTF.

This clone showed up just a few times. Other DNA sequences within the sample encode an identical CDR3. The chain links TRBV5-1 to TRBJ2-2; no reliable D call. The CDR3 has 12 amino acids. V was trimmed by 0 bases and J by 3 bases, leaving 0 bases between them. Germline V gives CDR1 SGHRS, CDR2 YFSETQ. The CDR3 DNA reads TGCGCCAGCAGCTTGGACACCGGGGAGCTGTTTTTT. Residues: CASSLDTGELFF.